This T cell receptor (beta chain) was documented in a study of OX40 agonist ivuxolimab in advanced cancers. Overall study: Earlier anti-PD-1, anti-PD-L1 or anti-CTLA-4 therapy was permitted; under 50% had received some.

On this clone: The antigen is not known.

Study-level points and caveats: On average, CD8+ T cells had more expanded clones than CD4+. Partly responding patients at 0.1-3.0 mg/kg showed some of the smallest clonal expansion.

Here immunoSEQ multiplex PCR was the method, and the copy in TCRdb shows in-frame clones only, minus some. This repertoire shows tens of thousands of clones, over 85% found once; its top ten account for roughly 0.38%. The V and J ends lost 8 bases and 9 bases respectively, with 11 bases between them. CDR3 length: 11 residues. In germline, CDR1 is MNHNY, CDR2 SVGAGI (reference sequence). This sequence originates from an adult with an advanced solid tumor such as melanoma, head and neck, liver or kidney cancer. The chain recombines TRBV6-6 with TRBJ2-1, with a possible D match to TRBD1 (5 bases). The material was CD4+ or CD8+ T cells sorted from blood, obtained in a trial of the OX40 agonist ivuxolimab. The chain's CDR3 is CASDSSFEQFF. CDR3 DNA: TGTGCCAGCGACAGTTCCTTTGAGCAGTTCTTC.